One and the same sample provided the 21 T cell receptor beta chains below, sequenced in a study of beta chain features in type 1 diabetes. Investigators reverse transcribed all isolated RNA, so they sequenced expressed TCRB transcripts. Produced via immunoSEQ multiplex PCR; TCRdb's table is partial and in-frame only. The sample consists of roughly 150,000 clones, approximately 10% of them appearing once. The specimen was central memory CD4+ T cells from blood. The receptors shown here come from a man between 18 and 35 years old in good health.

This clone was observed a handful of times. The chain recombines TRBV4-3 with TRBJ1-2; 8 bases are shared with TRBD1. Germline CDR1 and CDR2: LGHNA and YSLEER. This CDR3 has 14 residues. J was trimmed by 4 bases and V by 4 bases; bases with no gene match: 5. This CDR3 is CASSPWTGTYGYTF. The CDR3 DNA reads TGCGCCAGCAGCCCGTGGACAGGGACCTATGGCTACACCTTC.

The chain joins TRBV20-1 to TRBJ1-4; D remains ambiguous. The CDR3 runs to 10 residues. CDR1 DFQATT and CDR2 SNEGSKA come from the germline V gene (reference sequence). Trimming shortened V by 3 bases and J by 8 bases, and 4 bases separated the two germline ends. CDR3 in amino acids: CSASREKLFF. The CDR3 DNA reads TGCAGTGCTAGTAGGGAAAAACTGTTTTTT.

This clone was picked up many times. The V call is TRBV28, the J call TRBJ1-1, with D possibly TRBD1 on 6 matching bases. The V end lost 11 bases, the J end lost 0 bases, and 13 bases lay between the germline ends. This CDR3 is built from 13 residues. The germline gives CDR1 MDHEN, CDR2 SYDVKM. Here the CDR3 reads CAGQGQLNTEAFF. CDR3 nucleotide sequence: TGTGCCGGGCAAGGACAGCTGAACACTGAAGCTTTCTTT. The complete variable domain, with remaining parts taken from reference TRBV28 and TRBJ1-1, reads DVKVTQSSRYLVKRTGEKVFLECVQDMDHENMFWYRQDPGLGLRLIYFSYDVKMKEKGDIPEGYSVSREKKERFSLILESASTNQTSMYLCAGQGQLNTEAFFGQGTRLTVV.

This clone was detected once. The rearrangement joins TRBV12-5 to TRBJ2-1; D is perhaps TRBD2 (5 bases). The ends were cut back, 0 bases at V and 4 bases at J, with 16 bases in the middle. CDR1 LGHNT and CDR2 FRNRAP come from the germline V gene. The CDR3 has 17 residues. CDR3 in DNA: TGTGCTAGTGGTTTGGTAGTCCGGGATTCGATATACAATGAGCAGTTCTTC. Its protein is CASGLVVRDSIYNEQFF.

This clone was seen only a few times. V and J are TRBV4-3 and TRBJ2-3; perhaps TRBD1 as D (5 bases). CDR1 LGHNA and CDR2 YSLEER come from the germline V gene. The CDR3 extends over 14 amino acids. The V end was cut by 4 bases, the J end by 4 bases, with 12 bases between. Here the CDR3 reads CASSPWQGSDTQYF. The CDR3 DNA sequence: TGCGCCAGCAGCCCCTGGCAGGGTTCAGATACGCAGTATTTT.

This clone came up a few times. The rearrangement links TRBV4-3 to TRBJ2-3; D is uncertain. This CDR3 region has 13 residues. The germline CDR1 and CDR2 sequences are LGHNA and YSLEER. Trimming stripped 4 bases from V and 6 bases from J, with 11 bases between. CDR3: CASSLGPADTQYF. The DNA for the CDR3 is TGCGCCAGCAGCCTCGGACCCGCGGATACGCAGTATTTT.

This clone was counted a few times. This chain uses TRBV7-9 with TRBJ2-7; D may be TRBD1 (5 bases). This CDR3 region has 12 residues. CDR1 and CDR2 from the germline V gene are SEHNR and FQNEAQ (reference sequence). The V and J ends lost 5 bases and 2 bases respectively, with 7 bases between them. CDR3 DNA: TGTGCCAGCAGCAGGGGCACCTACGAGCAGTACTTC. The encoded protein is CASSRGTYEQYF.

The chain couples TRBV29-1 to TRBJ1-2, with D hard to call. CDR1 and CDR2 (germline): SQVTM, ANQGSEA. Trimming took off 5 bases at V and 4 bases at J, with 8 bases between the two ends. The CDR3 length is 11 residues. The CDR3 DNA sequence: TGCAGCGTTAGCAGGTCCTATGGCTACACCTTC. This gives the protein CSVSRSYGYTF.

This clone was found a few times. This chain links TRBV7-2 with TRBJ1-5; no definite D call. There are 14 residues in the CDR3. Germline V lookup: CDR1 SGHTA, CDR2 FQGNSA. Trimming cost V 5 bases and J 2 bases, with 10 bases left between them. The CDR3 DNA reads TGTGCCAGCAGCACCGCGGGCGGCAATCAGCCCCAGCATTTT. Translation gives CASSTAGGNQPQHF.

This clone appeared a few times. The chain employs TRBV6-6 and TRBJ2-7; 8 bases fit TRBD1. Germline lookup yields CDR1 MNHNY and CDR2 SVGAGI (reference sequence). The ends lost 6 bases at V and 6 bases at J; junction bases unmatched: 10. The CDR3 sequence is 14 residues long. CDR3 amino acids: CASSPGGPTGEQYF. CDR3 bases: TGTGCCAGCAGCCCAGGGGGCCCGACCGGCGAGCAGTACTTC.

The chain links TRBV12-5 to TRBJ2-3; the D is unclear. The CDR3 spans 12 residues. Germline V CDR1 and CDR2: LGHNT, FRNRAP. Trimming removed 5 bases at V and 6 bases at J, with 9 bases between. CDR3 DNA sequence: TGTGCTAGTGGTCCGCAAGGGGATACGCAGTATTTT. It specifies CASGPQGDTQYF.

This clone occurred many times. The CDR3 DNA follows: TGTGCCATCAGGGGCACAGATACGCAGTATTTT. Protein sequence: CAIRGTDTQYF. This sequence joins TRBV10-3 and TRBJ2-3; D is uncertain. This CDR3 spans 11 amino acids. The V end lost 6 bases, the J end lost 1 base, and 2 bases lay between the germline ends. Germline V gene data show CDR1 as ENHRY and CDR2 as SYGVKD.

This clone was observed a few times. CDR3 amino acids: CASSLDTAYEQYF. The CDR3 DNA reads as TGTGCCAGCTCACTGGACACAGCCTACGAGCAGTACTTC. V gene TRBV18 combines with J gene TRBJ2-7, with D maybe TRBD1 (5 bases). Germline assignment: CDR1 KGHSH and CDR2 LQKENI. Trimming took off 4 bases at V and 2 bases at J, with 9 bases between the two ends. The CDR3 consists of 13 residues.

J is TRBJ1-4 and V is TRBV5-6, with no clear D. Trimming left V 1 base short and J 5 bases short, with 9 bases between. The CDR3 is made up of 14 amino acids. Per the germline V gene, CDR1 is SGHDT and CDR2 is YYEEEE. CDR3 coding DNA: TGTGCCAGCAGCTTGCAGACAATCAATGAAAAACTGTTTTTT. This translates into CASSLQTINEKLFF.

This clone was observed a handful of times. The same CDR3 is also encoded by other DNA sequences in this sample. The gene calls are TRBV18 and TRBJ2-7; possibly TRBD1 or TRBD2 for D (5 bases each). CDR3 length: 13 residues. Germline CDR1 KGHSH, CDR2 LQKENI. Trimming took 3 bases from V and 2 from J, leaving 8 bases between them. This chain's CDR3 is CASSPWDPYEQYF. CDR3 coding DNA: TGTGCCAGCTCACCGTGGGACCCCTACGAGCAGTACTTC.

The chain has TRBV10-3 and TRBJ1-4, with unresolved D. CDR3 length equals 13 residues. Germline CDR1 reads ENHRY; CDR2 reads SYGVKD. Trimming shortened V by 0 bases and J by 4 bases, and 3 bases separated the two germline ends. The DNA of the CDR3 is TGTGCCATCAGTGAGTCGATTAATGAAAAACTGTTTTTT. Residues: CAISESINEKLFF.

This clone has a handful of counts. V is TRBV4-1 and J is TRBJ2-1, with 7 bases aligning to TRBD1. The germline V gene encodes CDR1 MGHRA and CDR2 YSYEKL. V shed 3 bases, J shed 5 bases, and the junction held 7 bases outside the gene matches. This CDR3 contains 15 residues. CDR3 in DNA: TGCGCCAGCAGCCAGGCAGGGGGAGATAACAATGAGCAGTTCTTC. This gives the protein CASSQAGGDNNEQFF.

J is TRBJ2-3 and V is TRBV25-1; TRBD1 or TRBD2 may be the D gene (5 bases each). The germline V and J ends were trimmed by 1 base and 4 bases, with 15 bases remaining between them. Germline V gene lookup returns CDR1 MGHDK and CDR2 SYGVNS. The CDR3 extends over 16 amino acids. The CDR3, as DNA: TGTGCCAGCAGTGAATGGGGCCGAAGCGGCGCAGATACGCAGTATTTT. Its protein is CASSEWGRSGADTQYF.

This chain connects TRBV28 to TRBJ2-5; possible D gene TRBD2, 5 bases. Germline-derived CDR1 and CDR2 are MDHEN and SYDVKM. Trimming took 6 bases from V and 5 from J, leaving 22 bases between them. The CDR3 consists of 16 residues. CDR3 DNA sequence: TGTGCCAGCAGCCGACCCCAGGACGGGGTCCGTGAGACCCAGTACTTC. Encoded protein: CASSRPQDGVRETQYF.

This clone appeared a few times. The chain recombines TRBV9 with TRBJ1-6; D gene unclear. This CDR3 comprises 15 residues. V was trimmed by 0 bases and J by 5 bases, leaving 9 bases between them. Germline V gene sequence: CDR1 SGDLS, CDR2 YYNGEE. CDR3 in amino acids: CASSVAPTDNSPLHF. The DNA for the CDR3 is TGTGCCAGCAGCGTAGCCCCAACCGATAATTCACCCCTCCACTTT.

This clone was counted only a few times. The rearrangement uses TRBV7-6 and TRBJ2-3; unclear D gene. Germline assignment: CDR1 SGHVS and CDR2 FNYEAQ. The CDR3 is made up of 15 amino acids. Trimming left V 4 bases short and J 0 bases short, with 11 bases between. CDR3 coding DNA: TGTGCCAGCAGCTCCAAAACCATTAGCACAGATACGCAGTATTTT. It specifies CASSSKTISTDTQYF.